The 10 T cell receptor beta chains presented below share a single source sample, sequenced in a study of cytomegalovirus exposure and HLA in healthy donors. In the PCR, 60 Vbeta and 13 Jbeta primers were used. Assay used: immunoSEQ multiplex PCR; TCRdb lists only in-frame clones, some missing. The sample lists about 270,000 clones; roughly two thirds were seen once. The sequenced material came from PBMCs. These TCRs come from a female donor in good health and CMV-seronegative.

This rearrangement joins TRBV27 to TRBJ2-7; 9 positions agree with TRBD2. There are 15 residues in the CDR3. The V gene's germline CDR1 is MNHEY and CDR2 SMNVEV (reference sequence). The trim removed 3 bases at V and 5 bases at J, leaving 8 bases unmatched. This chain's CDR3 is CASSFRRREGDEQYF. In nucleotides, the CDR3 is TGTGCCAGCAGTTTCAGGCGGCGGGAGGGTGACGAGCAGTACTTC.

The rearrangement uses TRBV25-1 and TRBJ2-7; 13 positions match TRBD2. Germline values: CDR1 MGHDK, CDR2 SYGVNS. The CDR3 covers 17 residues. Trimming took 3 bases from V and 4 from J; bases not matched to a gene: 9. For the CDR3, the DNA is TGTGCCAGCAGTGACACGACTAGCGGGAGGAGATCATACGAGCAGTACTTC. Translated: CASSDTTSGRRSYEQYF.

The CDR3 region has the DNA TGTGCCAGCAGTGTAGGGGGCTCAAGCTCCTACGAGCAGTACTTC. This translates into CASSVGGSSSYEQYF. V is TRBV6-6 and J is TRBJ2-7; 7 positions match TRBD1. Germline CDR1 is MNHNY and CDR2 is SVGAGI (reference sequence). CDR3 length equals 15 residues. V gave up 5 bases and J gave up 0 bases; unmatched junction bases: 7.

The chain joins TRBV6-5 to TRBJ1-1, with D uncertain. CDR1 and CDR2 from the germline V gene are MNHEY and SVGAGI. The CDR3 has 13 residues. V shed 2 bases and J shed 1 base, with 5 bases lying between them. CDR3 bases: TGTGCCAGCAGTTACACGAGGAACACTGAAGCTTTCTTT. Encoded protein: CASSYTRNTEAFF.

V and J are TRBV19 and TRBJ2-3; D unresolved. Trimming removed 10 bases at V and 2 bases at J, with 10 bases between. Germline V gene data show CDR1 as LNHDA and CDR2 as SQIVND (reference sequence). The CDR3 totals 12 residues. CDR3 residues: CATQTHTDTQYF. CDR3 nucleotides: TGTGCCACTCAGACTCACACAGATACGCAGTATTTT.

The chain joins TRBV7-2 to TRBJ2-7; D unclear. CDR1 is SGHTA and CDR2 is FQGNSA in the germline V gene. The CDR3 runs 14 residues. Between the trimmed V and J ends, which lost 1 base and 1 base, there was a span of 8 bases. The CDR3 region has the DNA TGTGCCAGCAGCTTAGGACGGGTTTCCTACGAGCAGTACTTC. Translated, it gives CASSLGRVSYEQYF.

The chain links TRBV6-1 to TRBJ2-3, with 9 bases identical to TRBD2. CDR3 length: 15 amino acids. Germline trimming cut 9 bases from V and 4 bases from J; bases unmatched to any gene: 11. Looked up from germline, CDR1 is MNHNS and CDR2 is SASEGT. CDR3 loop: CASSPLAGKADTQYF. DNA of the CDR3: TGTGCCAGTTCACCTCTAGCGGGAAAGGCAGATACGCAGTATTTT.

This clone came up a few times. V is TRBV5-1 and J is TRBJ2-5, with D possibly TRBD2 on 7 matching bases. With the DNA end fitting TRBJ2-7 better, the J assignment may be wrong. Germline V gene lookup returns CDR1 SGHRS and CDR2 YFSETQ. This CDR3 has 14 amino acids. This CDR3 reads CASSPNGGPYEQYF. The CDR3 DNA reads TGCGCCAGCAGCCCAAACGGGGGGCCCTACGAGCAGTACTTC.

The chain is built from TRBV7-3 and TRBJ2-2; 11 bases are shared with TRBD2. Looked up from germline, CDR1 is SGHTA and CDR2 is FQGTGA. V gave up 1 base and J gave up 6 bases; unmatched junction bases: 4. The CDR3 consists of 16 residues. The CDR3, as DNA: TGTGCCAGCAGCTTAAGGCTAGCGGGAGGCTCCGGGGAGCTGTTTTTT. Residues: CASSLRLAGGSGELFF.

This chain joins TRBV10-3 and TRBJ2-7; 10 nucleotides agree with TRBD2. There are 15 residues in the CDR3. The junction had 11 bases not matched to a gene; V was cut back by 6 bases and J by 6 bases. Germline V CDR1 and CDR2: ENHRY, SYGVKD. The CDR3 DNA follows: TGTGCCATCAGCCCGGGGGGGCTAGCGGGAGTCGAGCAGTACTTC. The encoded protein is CAISPGGLAGVEQYF.